The sequence of this TCR beta chain was determined in a study of regulatory T cells in long-lasting Graves disease. For TCR beta, libraries came from iRepertoire HTBI primers and Arm-PCR of CDR3 regions. One entry per CDR3 protein results from TCRdb running MiXCR on the multiplex PCR reads. The table lists 550,000 to 700,000 distinct CDR3 sequences, roughly a sixth of them singletons. Study-wide results and limits: Persistent Graves' patients showed less TCR diversity than newly diagnosed ones. Persistent patients shared more public clonotypes (approximately 2,500) than new patients (more than 900).

The time point denotes: newly diagnosed GD, antithyroid drugs for less than 3 months. Extracted PBMC RNA gave rise to the TCR library. Details on this clonotype: The antigen is not known.

The CDR3 sequence is 13 residues long. Germline V CDR1 and CDR2: MNHEY, SVGAGI. V was shortened by 2 bases and J by 3 bases, with 8 bases between the two germline ends. These data also featured in a second study, about T cells in Graves' hyperthyroidism and ophthalmopathy. Per that paper: Graves' hyperthyroidism showing no ophthalmopathy progression within 18 months was considered stable. TCR CDR3 underwent first-round RT-PCR with the HTBI primer set.

Specimen: peripheral blood mononuclear cells (PBMCs), collected at new diagnosis, from a patient treated with antithyroid drugs. The J gene is TRBJ2-7, the V gene TRBV6-5; D remains ambiguous. The sequence was collected from a man between 18 and 35 years old with Graves disease. CDR3 loop: CASSYQWDYEQYF. The CDR3 coding sequence is TGTGCCAGCAGTTACCAGTGGGACTACGAGCAGTACTTC.